The 9 T cell receptor beta chains listed next were all sequenced from one sample in a study of T cells in Graves' hyperthyroidism and ophthalmopathy. The CDR3 regions of TCR beta were amplified from RNA transcripts. RT-PCR in the first round (using the HTBI primer set) targeted the TCR CDR3. TCRdb passed the multiplex PCR reads through MiXCR, listing each CDR3 protein once. The sample yields over 700,000 distinct CDR3 sequences, 38% seen once. The sample taken for sequencing was blood. These receptors all come from a man between 18 and 35 years old with Graves' hyperthyroidism.

The gene calls are TRBV5-1 and TRBJ2-5; D perhaps matches TRBD1 (5 bases). Germline assignment: CDR1 SGHRS and CDR2 YFSETQ. The CDR3 sequence is 14 residues long. The V end lost 2 bases, the J end lost 1 base, and 9 bases lay between the germline ends. Here the CDR3 DNA reads TGCGCCAGCAGCTTCGACAGCTTCCAAGAGACCCAGTACTTC. It translates to CASSFDSFQETQYF. Full variable domain (outside the CDR3, taken from reference TRBV5-1 and TRBJ2-5): KAGVTQTPRYLIKTRGQQVTLSCSPISGHRSVSWYQQTPGQGLQFLFEYFSETQRNKGNFPGRFSGRQFSNSRSEMNVSTLELGDSALYLCASSFDSFQETQYFGPGTRLLVL.

The rearrangement links TRBV5-6 to TRBJ1-6, with TRBD1 identical over 7 bases. The CDR3 totals 17 residues. V gave up 0 bases and J gave up 7 bases; unmatched junction bases: 10. The V gene's germline CDR1 is SGHDT and CDR2 YYEEEE. CDR3 sequence (DNA): TGTGCCAGCAGCTTGGCTGCAGGGGGGTCTCGAAATTCACCCCTCCACTTT. It is translated as CASSLAAGGSRNSPLHF.

This clonotype was detected many times. The chain combines TRBV2 with TRBJ1-6, with 8 positions matching TRBD1. Germline V gives CDR1 SNHLY, CDR2 FYNNEI. CDR3 size: 15 residues. The junction had 12 bases not matched to a gene; V was cut back by 7 bases and J by 10 bases. This CDR3 is CASTLRGQAGSPLHF. The CDR3 region has the DNA TGTGCCAGCACCCTACGGGGACAGGCAGGGTCACCCCTCCACTTT.

This clonotype was seen only a few times. This chain connects TRBV7-9 to TRBJ2-5; D possibly matches TRBD1 or TRBD2 (5 bases each). CDR1 is SEHNR and CDR2 is FQNEAQ in the germline V gene (reference sequence). Trimming removed 4 bases at V and 5 bases at J, with 17 bases between. The CDR3 consists of 15 residues. The CDR3, as DNA: TGTGCCAGCAGCTCGTGGGGGACCCCGGGGGAGACCCAGTACTTC. Translation: CASSSWGTPGETQYF.

In regard to this clonotype: It may be a read error: a sequence one base away is much more abundant. V and J are TRBV5-1 and TRBJ1-2; tentative D call: TRBD1 (6 bases). Trimming stripped 4 bases from V and 0 bases from J, with 10 bases between. Looked up from germline, CDR1 is SGHRS and CDR2 is YFSETQ. The CDR3 is made up of 14 amino acids. The CDR3 here is CASSTQGSNYGYTF. CDR3 coding DNA: TGCGCCAGCAGCACCCAGGGGTCTAACTATGGCTACACCTTC.

Turning to this clonotype: Its ends do not fully match the called genes, so a read error is possible. The CDR3 protein is CASSGPTATTYEQYF. The CDR3 DNA sequence: TGCGCCAGCAGCGGCCCGACAGCGACCACCTACGAGCAGTACTTC. The chain links TRBV7-9 to TRBJ2-7; either TRBD1 or TRBD2 may fit D (5 bases each). The germline gives CDR1 SEHNR, CDR2 FQNEAQ (reference sequence). The CDR3 spans 15 residues. Full variable domain (rest looked up from reference TRBV7-9 and TRBJ2-7): DTGVSQNPRHKITKRGQNVTFRCDPISEHNRLYWYRQTLGQGPEFLTYFQNEAQLEKSRLLSDRFSAERPKGSFSTLEIQRTEQGDSAMYLCASSGPTATTYEQYFGPGTRLTVT.

Only a few counts were recorded for this clonotype. A junction boundary mismatches the germline segment, possibly from a read error. V and J are TRBV7-2 and TRBJ2-2, with 11 bases fitting TRBD2. The CDR3 sequence is 15 residues long. In germline, CDR1 is SGHTA, CDR2 FQGNSA. CDR3 nucleotide sequence: TGCGCCAGCAGCCAATTAGCGGGAGGGACCGGGGAGCTGTTTTTT. Translating it yields CASSQLAGGTGELFF.

This clonotype came up many times. The V call is TRBV19, the J call TRBJ1-1; TRBD1 is a possible D gene (5 bases). CDR3 length equals 14 residues. Germline V CDR1 and CDR2: LNHDA, SQIVND (reference sequence). V was shortened by 4 bases and J by 0 bases, with 9 bases between the two germline ends. CDR3 nucleotides: TGTGCCAGTAGTAGGGGGACCATGAACACTGAAGCTTTCTTT. Residues: CASSRGTMNTEAFF.

The CDR3, as DNA: TGTGCCGGAGGACAGGGGGAAAGGAATTCACCCCTCCACTTT. As protein: CAGGQGERNSPLHF. V and J are TRBV10-3 and TRBJ1-6; 10 nucleotides align to TRBD1. The length of the CDR3 is 14 residues. The V segment lost 11 bases and the J segment 7 bases; nucleotides outside the gene matches: 8. CDR1 and CDR2 (germline): ENHRY, SYGVKD.